Listed here are 20 T cell receptor beta chains from one sample, sequenced in a study of vaccination effects on CD4 cells after COVID-19. Measured with immunoSEQ multiplex PCR; TCRdb has only the in-frame clones, and not every one. The data contain 15,000 to 20,000 clones, more than 75% of them seen just once; the ten biggest clones take up 15% to 20%. Antigen-specific CD4+ T cell clonotypes were called by their expansion after viral peptide-pool culture in ViraFEST. Isolation of CD4+ T cells took place after approximately 10 days of culture. Participants each got two BNT162b2 or mRNA-1273 vaccine doses. Their target antigens are unknown. Sequences were derived from CD4+ T cells from PBMCs cultured with HCoV-NL63 spike peptides, sampled after COVID-19 vaccination. Every receptor here comes from a human donor who received a COVID-19 vaccine.

This clone was recorded once. The CDR3 nucleotides are TGCAGTGCTAGTGGGGGACTAGCGGGTCACAATGAGCAGTTCTTC. Translated, it gives CSASGGLAGHNEQFF. The rearrangement joins TRBV20-1 to TRBJ2-1, with 12 bases aligning to TRBD2. This CDR3 comprises 15 residues. From germline, CDR1 is DFQATT and CDR2 SNEGSKA (reference sequence). The J segment lost 5 bases and the V segment lost 3 bases, leaving 5 bases of the junction unmatched.

The chain links TRBV5-5 to TRBJ2-3; maybe TRBD1 (5 bases). The CDR3 loop spans 13 amino acids. The V gene's germline CDR1 is SGHKS and CDR2 YYEKEE (reference sequence). With 0 bases removed from V and 6 bases from J, the gap between germline ends came to 8 bases. The CDR3 bases are TGTGCCAGCAGCTTGGCCCCAGGGGATACGCAGTATTTT. It translates to CASSLAPGDTQYF.

This chain uses TRBV3-1 (or the pseudogene TRBV3-2) with TRBJ2-1; 10 nucleotides match TRBD2. The CDR3 loop spans 16 amino acids. The germline V gene has CDR1 LGHDT and CDR2 YNNKEL (reference sequence). V shed 7 bases and J 8 bases; nucleotides not matched to a gene: 14. DNA for the CDR3: TGTGCCAGCACCCTTACTATAGCGGGGGGATGGGATGAGCAGTTCTTC. Its translation is CASTLTIAGGWDEQFF.

The V gene is TRBV2, the J gene TRBJ2-7; D ambiguous. Germline V gene sequence: CDR1 SNHLY, CDR2 FYNNEI. Trimming shortened V by 4 bases and J by 4 bases, and 8 bases separated the two germline ends. The CDR3 sequence is 12 residues long. CDR3 in amino acids: CASSGQNYEQYF. CDR3 sequence (DNA): TGTGCCAGCAGTGGGCAGAATTACGAGCAGTACTTC.

This chain joins TRBV28 and TRBJ1-1; no clear D gene. The CDR3 is 11 amino acids. Germline lookup yields CDR1 MDHEN and CDR2 SYDVKM. V was shortened by 8 bases and J by 6 bases, with 10 bases between the two germline ends. The CDR3 sequence is CASSRVPEAFF. In DNA form, the CDR3 reads TGTGCCAGCTCAAGGGTACCTGAAGCTTTCTTT.

V gene TRBV4-3 combines with J gene TRBJ1-2, with D perhaps TRBD1 (5 bases). The CDR3 consists of 16 residues. V was trimmed by 0 bases and J by 3 bases, leaving 14 bases between them. Germline V lookup: CDR1 LGHNA, CDR2 YSLEER. CDR3: CASSQDLRQNYYGYTF. The CDR3 DNA is TGCGCCAGCAGCCAAGATCTGAGACAGAACTACTATGGCTACACCTTC.

V is TRBV30 and J is TRBJ1-2; no firm D call. V was trimmed by 3 bases and J by 6 bases, leaving 14 bases between them. Germline V CDR1 and CDR2: GTSNPN, SVGIG (reference sequence). The CDR3 runs to 13 residues. The CDR3 region has the DNA TGTGCCTGGAGGGTACGGTGGCGGAATGGCTACACCTTC. This codes for CAWRVRWRNGYTF.

This chain joins TRBV7-2 and TRBJ2-7; no clear D gene. CDR1 is SGHTA, CDR2 FQGNSA, per germline. V dropped 5 bases and J dropped 3 bases, with 14 bases sitting between them. CDR3 length: 14 amino acids. CDR3 loop: CASSPRTERYEQYF. In DNA form, the CDR3 reads TGTGCCAGCAGCCCCCGGACGGAACGCTACGAGCAGTACTTC.

This clone was seen only once. The rearrangement joins TRBV29-1 to TRBJ1-2, with D unclear. V was pared by 7 bases and J by 6 bases, with 21 bases between. CDR1 and CDR2 from the germline V gene are SQVTM and ANQGSEA. The CDR3 has 14 residues. CDR3 sequence: CSAPDGQVWHGYTF. As DNA, the CDR3 is TGCAGCGCACCAGATGGTCAGGTTTGGCATGGCTACACCTTC.

The chain recombines TRBV5-6 with TRBJ2-2; 7 bases match TRBD1. This CDR3 comprises 16 residues. V was pared by 3 bases and J by 6 bases, with 11 bases of the junction left unmatched. CDR1 is SGHDT and CDR2 is YYEEEE in the germline V gene. CDR3 sequence: CASSWAGGIVAGELFF. The CDR3 DNA is TGTGCCAGCAGCTGGGCAGGGGGTATAGTTGCCGGGGAGCTGTTTTTT.

This clone was picked up a small number of times. This sequence joins TRBV5-5 and TRBJ2-1, with D perhaps TRBD1 or TRBD2 (6 bases each). V shed 3 bases and J shed 1 base, with 14 bases lying between them. CDR3 size: 16 residues. In germline, CDR1 is SGHKS, CDR2 YYEKEE (reference sequence). Written as DNA, the CDR3 is TGTGCCAGCAGCTCGGGGGCAGGGATTTCCTACAATGAGCAGTTCTTC. Residues: CASSSGAGISYNEQFF.

In nucleotides, the CDR3 is TGCAGCGTTTCCCCATGGAACACCGGGGAGCTGTTTTTT. Amino acid sequence: CSVSPWNTGELFF. V and J are TRBV29-1 and TRBJ2-2, with unresolved D. The CDR3 has 13 amino acids. CDR1 is SQVTM, CDR2 ANQGSEA, per germline. The V gene lost 5 bases and the J gene lost 1 base, with 8 bases spanning the gap.

The rearrangement links TRBV7-9 to TRBJ1-2; D possibly corresponds to TRBD1 (6 bases). The CDR3 is 15 residues long. V was cut by 5 bases and J by 4 bases, with 17 bases left in between. Germline V gives CDR1 SEHNR, CDR2 FQNEAQ (reference sequence). CDR3 region: CASSPTGRPFYGYTF. DNA for the CDR3: TGTGCCAGCAGCCCCACAGGGCGCCCCTTCTATGGCTACACCTTC.

This clone was counted only a few times. The CDR3 here is CASSDVGASPLHF. The CDR3 DNA sequence: TGTGCCAGCAGTGACGTGGGTGCTTCACCCCTCCACTTT. This chain joins TRBV25-1 and TRBJ1-6; D unclear. Germline V gene data show CDR1 as MGHDK and CDR2 as SYGVNS. V was trimmed by 3 bases and J by 9 bases, leaving 9 bases between them. The CDR3 sequence is 13 residues long.

The genes are TRBV7-2 and TRBJ1-1, with D uncertain. Trimming stripped 1 base from V and 6 bases from J, with 6 bases between. Per germline, CDR1 SGHTA and CDR2 FQGNSA. The CDR3 extends over 12 amino acids. The CDR3 nucleotides are TGTGCCAGCAGCTTAGGGTGGGCTGAAGCTTTCTTT. Protein sequence: CASSLGWAEAFF.

The J gene is TRBJ2-7, the V gene TRBV30; tentative D call: TRBD1 (5 bases). Germline V CDR1 and CDR2: GTSNPN, SVGIG (reference sequence). The ends were cut back, 0 bases at V and 6 bases at J, with 12 bases in the middle. The CDR3 totals 13 residues. The CDR3 protein is CAWSVQGYFEQYF. The DNA of the CDR3 is TGTGCCTGGAGTGTCCAGGGTTACTTCGAGCAGTACTTC.

The chain joins TRBV5-5 to TRBJ2-2; 7 positions agree with TRBD1. The V gene's germline CDR1 is SGHKS and CDR2 YYEKEE (reference sequence). The CDR3 extends over 16 amino acids. The V gene end was trimmed by 2 bases and the J gene end by 1 base; junction bases not matched to a gene: 5. The CDR3 nucleotides read TGTGCCAGCAGCTTAGGGGGCCGAATGAACACCGGGGAGCTGTTTTTT. Translated, it gives CASSLGGRMNTGELFF.

This clone was seen only a few times. This chain joins TRBV6-2 or TRBV6-3 and TRBJ2-2; maybe TRBD2 (6 bases). CDR1 is MNHEY, CDR2 SVGEGT, per germline. This CDR3 contains 19 residues. Trimming cost V 0 bases and J 2 bases, with 19 bases left between them. The CDR3 loop reads CASSYSMDPEDYNTGELFF. DNA of the CDR3: TGTGCCAGCAGTTACTCGATGGACCCCGAGGACTATAACACCGGGGAGCTGTTTTTT.

V is TRBV20-1 and J is TRBJ2-3, with unresolved D. The CDR3 contains 10 residues. CDR1 and CDR2 from the germline V gene are DFQATT and SNEGSKA (reference sequence). Trimming stripped 6 bases from V and 2 bases from J, with 3 bases between. CDR3 nucleotide sequence: TGCAGTGCCGCCACAGATACGCAGTATTTT. This translates into CSAATDTQYF.

CDR3 coding DNA: TGTGCCAGCTCAAGGGGTAATTTGGGTGCAGCTTTCTTT. This encodes CASSRGNLGAAFF. V and J are TRBV18 and TRBJ1-1, with D possibly matching TRBD1 (5 bases). The germline V gene encodes CDR1 KGHSH and CDR2 LQKENI. CDR3 length: 13 residues. V shed 5 bases and J shed 10 bases, with 17 bases lying between them.